The T cell receptor beta chain described here comes from a study of PD-1 blockade in classical Hodgkin lymphoma (dated by TCRdb to 2020 to 2022). General notes on the study: Nivolumab dosing was 3 mg/kg intravenously every 2 weeks, continuing until either disease progression or unacceptable toxicity. The study used CyTOF and TCR beta sequencing to define a peripheral blood immune signature of response to PD-1 blockade in classical Hodgkin lymphoma.

Genomic DNA was extracted with the Qiagen DNeasy kit from unsorted PBMCs and from negatively selected CD4+ and CD8+ fractions. TCR beta CDR3 regions were amplified by immunoSEQ multiplex PCR using primers annealing to V and J segments. A synthetic immune receptor repertoire was used to minimize amplification bias, and any residual bias was removed computationally once sequencing was done. Regarding the original processing steps: Repertoire diversity was quantified as the Shannon entropy index using custom Python scripts. Unsorted, CD4+ and CD8+ repertoires were analyzed separately, except for combined analyses in which CD4+ and CD8+ sequences were merged in silico. Clonal expansion was defined as a frequency increase of at least 2-fold after treatment compared with C1D1, and clones undetected at baseline were assigned a pseudocount of 0.5. Clones with 0 or 1 copy at C1D1 were classified as singleton clones, and clones with 2 or more copies were classified as non-singleton clones. Clones expanded in unsorted samples were labelled as CD4+, CD8+ or unknown by matching protein sequences in sorted samples from the same patient. Wilcoxon tests on paired samples were used to test changes in diversity from C1D1 to C4D1. Held by TCRdb, this immuneACCESS table contains in-frame sequences only and omits some clones. Under half of the omission traces to an unresolved V gene where checked; the cause of the rest is unknown. V and J calls plus clone size are reproduced from that table; the DNA served to infer D and trimming. For this sample there are 95,000 to 100,000 clones; 85% to 90% appear just once. The ten most abundant clones make up about 6.1% of the sample.

The time point label, as the study defines it: cycle 2 day 1 (C2D1) of nivolumab. Every trial patient had relapsed following autologous stem cell transplantation, and prior brentuximab vedotin exposure was what differed among cohorts A, B and C. The trial cohort was composed of about 60 patients with relapsed/refractory classical Hodgkin lymphoma, for whom complete response, partial response or progressive disease was recorded as best overall response. Trial patients were treated with single-agent nivolumab in the multi-cohort phase II CheckMate 205 trial. An independent review committee assessed best overall response by applying the 2007 International Working Group response criteria. Trial PBMCs were obtained immediately prior to nivolumab initiation (C1D1) and on therapy at cycle 2 day 1 and cycle 4 day 1. Peripheral blood was collected in 8 mL Vacutainer Cell Preparation Tubes, from which PBMCs were isolated by centrifugation and then cryopreserved.

Study-wide findings and limitations: Among trial patients, those achieving complete response had baseline diversity similar to that of newly diagnosed patients, while diversity was significantly lower in partial responders and progressors. By C4D1, a significant rise was seen in CD4+ TCR diversity but not in CD8+ TCR diversity (p=0.0027 vs p=0.16), and the rise was most apparent among complete responders (p=0.02). Patients starting nivolumab less than 1 year after ASCT had lower diversity and were excluded from later analyses to avoid confounding by immune reconstitution. Baseline TCR diversity was reported to be lower in newly diagnosed patients than in healthy donors, and even lower in relapsed/refractory patients. Only a single clinical trial cohort was studied, and what caused the repertoire differences, possibly disease activity or prior therapy, remained undefined.

A word on this clone: Its cognate antigen has yet to be identified. Base qualities are not at hand, and no much larger clone is one base apart.

Compared with germline, V lacks 5 bases and J lacks 16 bases; bases without a gene match: 10. CDR1 is given as MNHNY and CDR2 as SVGAGI, both from the germline V gene (reference sequence). Its CDR3 holds 12 amino acids, cysteine through phenylalanine. The DNA shown is the 36-base CDR3, in frame from base 1. The sample was peripheral blood mononuclear cells (PBMCs), taken before the second cycle of nivolumab. Rearrangement joined TRBV6-6 to TRBJ2-1; 8 nucleotides in the junction match TRBD2. The sequence was obtained from a human donor with classical Hodgkin lymphoma. CDR3 sequence: CASSLPGLDRFF. The nucleotide sequence is TGTGCCAGCAGTCTTCCGGGACTAGACCGATTCTTC.